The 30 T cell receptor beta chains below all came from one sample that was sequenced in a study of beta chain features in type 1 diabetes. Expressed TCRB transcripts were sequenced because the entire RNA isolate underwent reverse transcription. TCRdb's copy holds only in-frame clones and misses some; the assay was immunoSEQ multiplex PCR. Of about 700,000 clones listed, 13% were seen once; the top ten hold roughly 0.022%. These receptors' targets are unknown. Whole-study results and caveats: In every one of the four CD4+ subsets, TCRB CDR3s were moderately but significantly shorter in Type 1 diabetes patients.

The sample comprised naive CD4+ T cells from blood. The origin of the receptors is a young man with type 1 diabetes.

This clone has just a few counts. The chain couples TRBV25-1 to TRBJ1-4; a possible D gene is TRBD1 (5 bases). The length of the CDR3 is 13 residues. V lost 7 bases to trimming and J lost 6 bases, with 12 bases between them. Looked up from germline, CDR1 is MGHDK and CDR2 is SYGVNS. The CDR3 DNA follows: TGTGCCAGCAAGGACATCCTGGATGAAAAACTGTTTTTT. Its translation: CASKDILDEKLFF.

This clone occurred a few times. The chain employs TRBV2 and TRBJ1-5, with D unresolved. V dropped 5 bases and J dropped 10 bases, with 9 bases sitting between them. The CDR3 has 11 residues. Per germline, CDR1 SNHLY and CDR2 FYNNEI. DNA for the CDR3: TGTGCCAGCAGTTCGGGAGCACCCCAGCATTTT. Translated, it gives CASSSGAPQHF.

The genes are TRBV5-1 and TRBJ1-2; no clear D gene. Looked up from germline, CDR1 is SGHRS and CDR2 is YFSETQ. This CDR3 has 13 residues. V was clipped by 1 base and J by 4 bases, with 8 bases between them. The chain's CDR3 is CASSLLEGYGYTF. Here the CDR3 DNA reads TGCGCCAGCAGCTTGTTGGAGGGCTATGGCTACACCTTC.

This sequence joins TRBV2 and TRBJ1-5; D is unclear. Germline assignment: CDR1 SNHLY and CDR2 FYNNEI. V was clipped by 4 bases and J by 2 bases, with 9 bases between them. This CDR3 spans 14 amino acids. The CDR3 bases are TGTGCCAGCAGTGTAGGGCTGGGCAATCAGCCCCAGCATTTT. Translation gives CASSVGLGNQPQHF.

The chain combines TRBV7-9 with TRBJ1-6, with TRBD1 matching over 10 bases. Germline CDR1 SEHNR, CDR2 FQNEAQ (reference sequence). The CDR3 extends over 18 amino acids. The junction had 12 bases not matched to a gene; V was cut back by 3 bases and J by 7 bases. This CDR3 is CASSLSLTDRGLNSPLHF. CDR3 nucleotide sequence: TGTGCCAGCAGCTTGTCCTTAACGGACAGGGGGTTAAATTCACCCCTCCACTTT. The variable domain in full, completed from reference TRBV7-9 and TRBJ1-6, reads DTGVSQNPRHKITKRGQNVTFRCDPISEHNRLYWYRQTLGQGPEFLTYFQNEAQLEKSRLLSDRFSAERPKGSFSTLEIQRTEQGDSAMYLCASSLSLTDRGLNSPLHFGNGTRLTVT.

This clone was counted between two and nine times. The CDR3 is CASTRQGMHTEAFF. In DNA form, the CDR3 reads TGTGCCAGTACCCGACAGGGAATGCACACTGAAGCTTTCTTT. V gene TRBV19 combines with J gene TRBJ1-1; the match to TRBD1 covers 7 bases. Per germline, CDR1 LNHDA and CDR2 SQIVND (reference sequence). This CDR3 spans 14 amino acids. V shed 7 bases, J shed 3 bases, and the junction held 8 bases outside the gene matches.

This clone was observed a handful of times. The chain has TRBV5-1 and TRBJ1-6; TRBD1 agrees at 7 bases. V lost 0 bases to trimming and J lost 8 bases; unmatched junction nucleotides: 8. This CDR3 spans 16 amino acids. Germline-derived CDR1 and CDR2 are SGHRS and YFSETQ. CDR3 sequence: CASSLEGGTGDSPLHF. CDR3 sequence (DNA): TGCGCCAGCAGCTTGGAAGGGGGCACAGGGGATTCACCCCTCCACTTT.

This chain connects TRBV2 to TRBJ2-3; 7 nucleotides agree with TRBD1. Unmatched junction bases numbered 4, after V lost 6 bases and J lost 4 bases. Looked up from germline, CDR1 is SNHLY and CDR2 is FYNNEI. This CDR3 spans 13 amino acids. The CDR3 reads CASRRTGADTQYF. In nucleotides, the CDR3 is TGTGCCAGCAGGCGAACAGGGGCAGATACGCAGTATTTT. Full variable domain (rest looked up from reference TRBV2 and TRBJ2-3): EPEVTQTPSHQVTQMGQEVILRCVPISNHLYFYWYRQILGQKVEFLVSFYNNEISEKSEIFDDQFSVERPDGSNFTLKIRSTKLEDSAMYFCASRRTGADTQYFGPGTRLTVL.

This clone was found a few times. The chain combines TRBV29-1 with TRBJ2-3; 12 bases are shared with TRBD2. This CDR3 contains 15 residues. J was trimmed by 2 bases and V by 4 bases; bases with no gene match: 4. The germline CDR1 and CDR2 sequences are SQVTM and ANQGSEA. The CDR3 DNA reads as TGCAGCGTTGCGACTAGCGGGGGATTCACAGATACGCAGTATTTT. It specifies CSVATSGGFTDTQYF.

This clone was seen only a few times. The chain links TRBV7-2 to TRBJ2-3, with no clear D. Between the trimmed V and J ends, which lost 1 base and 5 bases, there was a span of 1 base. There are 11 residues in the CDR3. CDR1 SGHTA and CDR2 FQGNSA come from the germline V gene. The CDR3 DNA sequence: TGTGCCAGCAGCTTAGTAGATACGCAGTATTTT. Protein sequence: CASSLVDTQYF.

The CDR3 reads CASIPGQGTYGYTF. The CDR3 nucleotides are TGTGCCAGCATTCCAGGACAGGGCACCTATGGCTACACCTTC. V usage is TRBV28 and J usage is TRBJ1-2; 8 positions match TRBD1. CDR3 length: 14 residues. V shed 7 bases, J shed 4 bases, and the junction held 8 bases outside the gene matches. The germline CDR1 and CDR2 sequences are MDHEN and SYDVKM.

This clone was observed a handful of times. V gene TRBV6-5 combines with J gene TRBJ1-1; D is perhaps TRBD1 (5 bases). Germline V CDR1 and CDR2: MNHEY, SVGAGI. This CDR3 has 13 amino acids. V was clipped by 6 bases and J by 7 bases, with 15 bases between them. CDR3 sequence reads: CASSPIWGNEAFF. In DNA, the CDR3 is TGTGCCAGCAGCCCTATTTGGGGGAATGAAGCTTTCTTT.

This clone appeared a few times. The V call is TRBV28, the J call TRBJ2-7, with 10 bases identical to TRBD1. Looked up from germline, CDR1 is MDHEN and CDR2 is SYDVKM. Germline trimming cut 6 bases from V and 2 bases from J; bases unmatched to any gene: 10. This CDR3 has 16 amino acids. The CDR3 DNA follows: TGTGCCAGCAGACCACATTCCGGGACAGGGGCCTACGAGCAGTACTTC. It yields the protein CASRPHSGTGAYEQYF.

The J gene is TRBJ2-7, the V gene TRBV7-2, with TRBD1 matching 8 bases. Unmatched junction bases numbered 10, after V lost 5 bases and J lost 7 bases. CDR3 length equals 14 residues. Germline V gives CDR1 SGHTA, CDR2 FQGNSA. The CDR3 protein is CASSQGQAPWEQYF. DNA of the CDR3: TGTGCCAGCAGCCAGGGACAGGCCCCCTGGGAGCAGTACTTC.

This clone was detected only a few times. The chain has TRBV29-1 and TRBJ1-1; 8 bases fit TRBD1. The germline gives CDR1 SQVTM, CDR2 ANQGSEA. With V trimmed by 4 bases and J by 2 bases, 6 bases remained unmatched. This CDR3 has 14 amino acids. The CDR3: CSVGGTGLNTEAFF. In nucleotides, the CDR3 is TGCAGCGTTGGCGGGACAGGACTTAACACTGAAGCTTTCTTT.

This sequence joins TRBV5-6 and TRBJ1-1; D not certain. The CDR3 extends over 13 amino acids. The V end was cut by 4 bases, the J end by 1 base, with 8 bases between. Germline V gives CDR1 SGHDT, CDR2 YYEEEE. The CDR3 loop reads CASSGRENTEAFF. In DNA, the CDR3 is TGTGCCAGCAGCGGACGGGAGAACACTGAAGCTTTCTTT.

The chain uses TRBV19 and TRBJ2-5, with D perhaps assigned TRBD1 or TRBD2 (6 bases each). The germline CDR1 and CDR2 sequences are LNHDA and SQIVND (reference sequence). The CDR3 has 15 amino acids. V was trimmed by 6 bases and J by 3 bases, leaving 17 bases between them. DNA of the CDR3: TGTGCCAGTAGGAGGGAACAGGGCGGGAAAGAGACCCAGTACTTC. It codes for CASRREQGGKETQYF. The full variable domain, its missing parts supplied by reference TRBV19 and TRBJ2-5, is DGGITQSPKYLFRKEGQNVTLSCEQNLNHDAMYWYRQDPGQGLRLIYYSQIVNDFQKGDIAEGYSVSREKKESFPLTVTSAQKNPTAFYLCASRREQGGKETQYFGPGTRLLVL.

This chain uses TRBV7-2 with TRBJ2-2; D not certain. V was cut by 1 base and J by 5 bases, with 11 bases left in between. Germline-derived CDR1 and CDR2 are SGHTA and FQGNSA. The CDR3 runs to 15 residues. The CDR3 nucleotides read TGTGCCAGCAGCTTAGAGCACACGGTTACCGGGGAGCTGTTTTTT. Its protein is CASSLEHTVTGELFF.

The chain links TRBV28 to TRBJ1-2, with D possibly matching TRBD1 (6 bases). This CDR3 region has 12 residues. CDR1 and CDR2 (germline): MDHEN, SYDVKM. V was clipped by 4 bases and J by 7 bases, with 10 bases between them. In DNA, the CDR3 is TGTGCCAGCAGTTCCGGGGACATTGGCTACACCTTC. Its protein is CASSSGDIGYTF.

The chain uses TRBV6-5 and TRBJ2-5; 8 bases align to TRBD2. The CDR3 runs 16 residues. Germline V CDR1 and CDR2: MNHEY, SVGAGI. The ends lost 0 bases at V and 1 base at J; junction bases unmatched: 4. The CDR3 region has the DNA TGTGCCAGCAGTTACTCCGGAGCGGGGGCCCAAGAGACCCAGTACTTC. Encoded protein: CASSYSGAGAQETQYF.

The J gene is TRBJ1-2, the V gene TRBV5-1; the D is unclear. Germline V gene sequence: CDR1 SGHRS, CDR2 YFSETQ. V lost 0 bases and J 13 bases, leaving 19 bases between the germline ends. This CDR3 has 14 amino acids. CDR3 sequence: CASSLEQSPLSCTF. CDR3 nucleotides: TGCGCCAGCAGCTTGGAACAGTCCCCTTTGTCTTGCACCTTC.

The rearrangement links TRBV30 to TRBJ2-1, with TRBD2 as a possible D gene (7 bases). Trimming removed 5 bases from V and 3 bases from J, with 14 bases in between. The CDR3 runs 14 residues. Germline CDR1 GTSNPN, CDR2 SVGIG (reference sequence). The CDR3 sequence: CAWARGAGYNEQFF. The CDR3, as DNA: TGTGCCTGGGCCCGGGGGGCCGGCTACAATGAGCAGTTCTTC.

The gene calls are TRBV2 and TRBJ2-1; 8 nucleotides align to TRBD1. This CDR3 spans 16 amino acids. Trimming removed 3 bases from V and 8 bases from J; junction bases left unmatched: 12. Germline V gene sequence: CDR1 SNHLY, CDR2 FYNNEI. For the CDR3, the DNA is TGTGCCAGCAGTGACCGGACAGGGTCACAAGTCGATGAGCAGTTCTTC. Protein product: CASSDRTGSQVDEQFF.

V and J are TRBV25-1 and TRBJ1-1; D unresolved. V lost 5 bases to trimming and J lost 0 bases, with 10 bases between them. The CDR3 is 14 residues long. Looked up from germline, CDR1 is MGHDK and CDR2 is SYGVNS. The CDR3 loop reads CASSPPSLNTEAFF. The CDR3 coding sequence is TGTGCCAGCAGTCCCCCTAGTCTGAACACTGAAGCTTTCTTT.

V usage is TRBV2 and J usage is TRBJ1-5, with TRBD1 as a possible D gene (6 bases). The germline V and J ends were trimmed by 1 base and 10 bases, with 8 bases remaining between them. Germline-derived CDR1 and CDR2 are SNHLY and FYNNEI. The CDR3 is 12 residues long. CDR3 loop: CASSEDREPQHF. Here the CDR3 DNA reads TGTGCCAGCAGTGAAGACAGGGAACCCCAGCATTTT.

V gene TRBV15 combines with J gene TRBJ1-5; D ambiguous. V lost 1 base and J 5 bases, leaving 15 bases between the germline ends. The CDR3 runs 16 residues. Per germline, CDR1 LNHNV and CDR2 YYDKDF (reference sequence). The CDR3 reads CATSRGMVGNYQPQHF. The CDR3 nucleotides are TGTGCCACCAGCAGAGGTATGGTAGGGAACTATCAGCCCCAGCATTTT.

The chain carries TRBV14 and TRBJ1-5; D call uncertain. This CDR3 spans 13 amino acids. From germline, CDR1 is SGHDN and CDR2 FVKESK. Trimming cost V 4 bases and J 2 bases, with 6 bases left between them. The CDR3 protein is CASSRSGNQPQHF. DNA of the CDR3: TGTGCCAGCAGCCGATCAGGCAATCAGCCCCAGCATTTT.

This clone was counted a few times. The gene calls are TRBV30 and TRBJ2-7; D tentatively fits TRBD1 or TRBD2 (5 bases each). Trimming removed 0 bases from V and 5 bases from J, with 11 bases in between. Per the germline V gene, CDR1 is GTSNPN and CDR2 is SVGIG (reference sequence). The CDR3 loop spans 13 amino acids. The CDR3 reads CAWSVIRGDEQYF. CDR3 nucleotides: TGTGCCTGGAGTGTAATTCGAGGGGACGAGCAGTACTTC.

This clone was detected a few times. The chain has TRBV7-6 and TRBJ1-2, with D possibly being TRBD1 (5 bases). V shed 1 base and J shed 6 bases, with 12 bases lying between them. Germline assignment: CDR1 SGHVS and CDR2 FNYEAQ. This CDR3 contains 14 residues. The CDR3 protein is CASSLGLGRDGYTF. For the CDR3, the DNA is TGTGCCAGCAGCTTAGGTCTGGGGCGAGATGGCTACACCTTC.

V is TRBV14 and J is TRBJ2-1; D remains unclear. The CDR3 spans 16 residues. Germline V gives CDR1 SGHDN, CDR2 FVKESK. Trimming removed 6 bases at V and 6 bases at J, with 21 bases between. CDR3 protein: CASSLVYLKVGNEQFF. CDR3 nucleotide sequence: TGTGCCAGCAGTCTTGTCTACCTCAAGGTTGGCAATGAGCAGTTCTTC.